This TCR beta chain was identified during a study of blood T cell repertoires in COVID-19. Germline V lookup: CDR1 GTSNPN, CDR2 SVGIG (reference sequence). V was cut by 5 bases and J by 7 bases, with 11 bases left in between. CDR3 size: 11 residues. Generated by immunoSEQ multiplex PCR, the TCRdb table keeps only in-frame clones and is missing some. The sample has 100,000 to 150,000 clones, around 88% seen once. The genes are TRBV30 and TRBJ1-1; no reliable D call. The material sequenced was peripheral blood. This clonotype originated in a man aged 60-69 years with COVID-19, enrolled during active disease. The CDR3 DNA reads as TGTGCCTGGGGTCTGCGATATGAAGCTTTCTTT. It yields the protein CAWGLRYEAFF.